These 21 T cell receptor beta chains share one sample of origin, sequenced in a study of blood T cell repertoires in COVID-19. The data were produced by immunoSEQ multiplex PCR, yet TCRdb's version contains in-frame clones alone and is incomplete. Seen here are around 700,000 clones, approximately 90% observed once, and the top ten hold over 0.2%. Input material: peripheral blood. The origin of the receptors is a woman aged 18-30 years with acute or convalescent COVID-19.

The chain uses TRBV5-5 and TRBJ1-2; possible D gene TRBD1, 6 bases. Trimming cost V 4 bases and J 8 bases, with 15 bases left between them. The CDR3 loop spans 13 amino acids. Germline V gene sequence: CDR1 SGHKS, CDR2 YYEKEE (reference sequence). In DNA, the CDR3 is TGTGCCAGCAGCCCAAACAGGGCTGGGGGCTACACCTTC. Translating it yields CASSPNRAGGYTF.

The chain joins TRBV5-1 to TRBJ2-1; 7 bases fit TRBD2. After removal of 0 bases from V and 5 bases from J, the junction contained 5 bases not matched to a gene. The V gene's germline CDR1 is SGHRS and CDR2 YFSETQ. This CDR3 contains 15 residues. DNA for the CDR3: TGCGCCAGCAGCTTGGAGCTAGCGGCCGACAATGAGCAGTTCTTC. Protein: CASSLELAADNEQFF.

This chain connects TRBV4-2 to TRBJ2-7, with TRBD2 matching over 11 bases. CDR1 and CDR2 from the germline V gene are LGHNA and YNFKEQ. This CDR3 region has 15 residues. Unmatched junction bases numbered 8, after V lost 5 bases and J lost 5 bases. The CDR3 spells CASSTLAGGDDEQYF. The CDR3 nucleotides are TGTGCCAGCAGCACCCTAGCGGGGGGCGACGACGAGCAGTACTTC.

This clone has a single count. This chain uses TRBV7-9 with TRBJ1-3; the D is unclear. The CDR3 is made up of 14 amino acids. V lost 5 bases to trimming and J lost 1 base, with 9 bases between them. Germline-derived CDR1 and CDR2 are SEHNR and FQNEAQ (reference sequence). The CDR3 coding sequence is TGTGCCAGCAGCGCGGCGGGTTCTGGAAACACCATATATTTT. Its translation: CASSAAGSGNTIYF.

The V call is TRBV6-4, the J call TRBJ2-2, with a possible D match to TRBD1 (6 bases). In germline, CDR1 is MRHNA, CDR2 SNTAGT. V lost 4 bases and J 6 bases, leaving 21 bases between the germline ends. This CDR3 contains 17 residues. The CDR3 nucleotides read TGTGCCAGCAGTGGAAATCCAGGGGTTACAGTCCCCGGGGAGCTGTTTTTT. Translation: CASSGNPGVTVPGELFF.

V and J are TRBV5-1 and TRBJ1-5; D is unresolved. CDR1 is SGHRS, CDR2 YFSETQ, per germline. The CDR3 length is 16 residues. Trimming shortened V by 3 bases and J by 6 bases, and 19 bases separated the two germline ends. The CDR3 DNA reads TGCGCCAGCAGCTACCTTCCCGACAATCGGGGTCAGCCCCAGCATTTT. It translates to CASSYLPDNRGQPQHF.

The rearrangement links TRBV3-1 (or the pseudogene TRBV3-2) to TRBJ1-1; 7 bases map to TRBD1. V trimming: 4 bases; J trimming: 8 bases; junction bases outside the gene matches: 4. Germline CDR1 LGHDT, CDR2 YNNKEL (reference sequence). This CDR3 contains 12 residues. The CDR3 loop is CASSLRQGEAFF. CDR3 DNA sequence: TGTGCCAGCAGCCTACGACAGGGCGAAGCTTTCTTT.

This clone has a handful of counts. This chain joins TRBV6-6 and TRBJ1-4, with 8 bases fitting TRBD1. Germline assignment: CDR1 MNHNY and CDR2 SVGAGI (reference sequence). The CDR3 contains 13 residues. The junction had 6 bases not matched to a gene; V was cut back by 7 bases and J by 8 bases. CDR3 loop: CASKRTGIEKLFF. The CDR3 region has the DNA TGTGCCAGCAAAAGGACAGGGATCGAAAAACTGTTTTTT.

The chain employs TRBV24-1 and TRBJ2-1; a possible D gene is TRBD2 (5 bases). CDR1 and CDR2 from the germline V gene are KGHDR and SFDVKD. The CDR3 loop spans 13 amino acids. Trimming removed 4 bases from V and 9 bases from J, with 12 bases in between. This CDR3 reads CATSDQDSREQFF. In DNA form, the CDR3 reads TGTGCCACCAGTGACCAGGACTCTCGTGAGCAGTTCTTC.

The chain employs TRBV6-5 and TRBJ1-4; D unclear. The CDR3 spans 15 residues. Germline values: CDR1 MNHEY, CDR2 SVGAGI. The ends were cut back, 0 bases at V and 8 bases at J, with 13 bases in the middle. The CDR3 reads CASSYSASNQEKLFF. The CDR3 DNA reads TGTGCCAGCAGTTACTCGGCCTCGAATCAGGAAAAACTGTTTTTT.

This chain joins TRBV7-2 and TRBJ2-7, with 7 bases that match TRBD1. With 5 bases clipped from V and 0 bases from J, the junction kept 4 bases outside the gene matches. Germline-derived CDR1 and CDR2 are SGHTA and FQGNSA. The CDR3 has 14 residues. DNA of the CDR3: TGTGCCAGCAGCATCGACAGGGTCTCCTACGAGCAGTACTTC. It encodes CASSIDRVSYEQYF.

The chain is built from TRBV7-2 and TRBJ1-1; 8 nucleotides match TRBD1. This CDR3 region has 16 residues. Germline-derived CDR1 and CDR2 are SGHTA and FQGNSA. The V and J ends lost 6 bases and 6 bases, in that order; junction bases with no gene match: 15. The CDR3 DNA reads TGTGCCAGCAGTCAGCTGCCTTCAGGGGGCGCGGCTGAAGCTTTCTTT. This sequence encodes CASSQLPSGGAAEAFF.

This clone was counted between two and nine times. The gene calls are TRBV10-3 and TRBJ2-3; 8 nucleotides align to TRBD2. Per germline, CDR1 ENHRY and CDR2 SYGVKD. J was trimmed by 5 bases and V by 4 bases; bases with no gene match: 11. This CDR3 spans 16 amino acids. CDR3 residues: CAISALTGGSVDTQYF. The CDR3 DNA reads as TGTGCCATCAGTGCCCTAACGGGGGGGTCTGTAGATACGCAGTATTTT.

The chain joins TRBV7-2 to TRBJ1-5; the D is unclear. The CDR3 sequence is 14 residues long. Trimming shortened V by 5 bases and J by 7 bases, and 15 bases separated the two germline ends. Per germline, CDR1 SGHTA and CDR2 FQGNSA. The CDR3 region has the DNA TGTGCCAGCAGCGTCGGGTCAACGGGGCAGCCCCAGCATTTT. As protein: CASSVGSTGQPQHF.

Details on this clone: This CDR3 is also generated by other DNA sequences in the sample. The chain links TRBV6-5 to TRBJ2-7; TRBD1 is a possible D gene (5 bases). This CDR3 contains 13 residues. Germline lookup yields CDR1 MNHEY and CDR2 SVGAGI. V was clipped by 3 bases and J by 0 bases, with 6 bases between them. CDR3 protein: CASSYDSSYEQYF. Here the CDR3 DNA reads TGTGCCAGCAGTTATGACAGCTCCTACGAGCAGTACTTC.

This chain joins TRBV7-8 and TRBJ1-1; perhaps TRBD1 as D (5 bases). The CDR3 spans 15 residues. V gave up 0 bases and J gave up 6 bases, with 14 bases separating them. Germline V gives CDR1 SGHVS, CDR2 FQNEAQ. The CDR3 region is CASSLARVGFAEAFF. The CDR3 DNA follows: TGTGCCAGCAGCTTAGCCAGGGTCGGTTTTGCTGAAGCTTTCTTT.

This chain joins TRBV19 and TRBJ1-1, with TRBD1 as a possible D gene (5 bases). The CDR3 sequence is 13 residues long. Trimming removed 2 bases from V and 9 bases from J, with 13 bases in between. The germline gives CDR1 LNHDA, CDR2 SQIVND (reference sequence). The CDR3 nucleotides read TGTGCCAGTAGTATATTAGGTACAGGTCAAGCTTTCTTT. Translation gives CASSILGTGQAFF.

A single count supports this clone. J is TRBJ1-1 and V is TRBV19; D possibly corresponds to TRBD1 (6 bases). The CDR3 has 14 amino acids. Trimming stripped 6 bases from V and 0 bases from J, with 11 bases between. CDR1 and CDR2 (germline): LNHDA, SQIVND (reference sequence). The chain's CDR3 is CASSHRAMNTEAFF. As DNA, the CDR3 is TGTGCCAGTAGCCACAGGGCCATGAACACTGAAGCTTTCTTT. Full variable domain (rest looked up from reference TRBV19 and TRBJ1-1): DGGITQSPKYLFRKEGQNVTLSCEQNLNHDAMYWYRQDPGQGLRLIYYSQIVNDFQKGDIAEGYSVSREKKESFPLTVTSAQKNPTAFYLCASSHRAMNTEAFFGQGTRLTVV.

The chain combines TRBV30 with TRBJ1-2; 7 bases line up with TRBD1. The CDR3 runs to 16 residues. V trimming: 0 bases; J trimming: 4 bases; junction bases outside the gene matches: 11. Per germline, CDR1 GTSNPN and CDR2 SVGIG (reference sequence). CDR3 coding DNA: TGTGCCTGGAGTGTCCAAAGGGACAGTCCCCTCTATGGCTACACCTTC. Protein: CAWSVQRDSPLYGYTF.

This chain uses TRBV4-3 with TRBJ1-5, with 9 positions matching TRBD1. With 3 bases clipped from V and 0 bases from J, the junction kept 6 bases outside the gene matches. The CDR3 loop spans 17 amino acids. The germline V gene has CDR1 LGHNA and CDR2 YSLEER. CDR3 sequence (DNA): TGCGCCAGCAGCCAGTACAGGGGGCGGGATAGCAATCAGCCCCAGCATTTT. Its translation is CASSQYRGRDSNQPQHF.

The CDR3 sequence is CASRPQGFGEKLFF. DNA of the CDR3: TGTGCCAGCAGACCTCAGGGATTTGGTGAAAAACTGTTTTTT. V gene TRBV2 combines with J gene TRBJ1-4, with a tentative D call TRBD1 (5 bases). The CDR3 runs to 14 residues. V lost 6 bases and J 7 bases, leaving 15 bases between the germline ends. Per germline, CDR1 SNHLY and CDR2 FYNNEI.